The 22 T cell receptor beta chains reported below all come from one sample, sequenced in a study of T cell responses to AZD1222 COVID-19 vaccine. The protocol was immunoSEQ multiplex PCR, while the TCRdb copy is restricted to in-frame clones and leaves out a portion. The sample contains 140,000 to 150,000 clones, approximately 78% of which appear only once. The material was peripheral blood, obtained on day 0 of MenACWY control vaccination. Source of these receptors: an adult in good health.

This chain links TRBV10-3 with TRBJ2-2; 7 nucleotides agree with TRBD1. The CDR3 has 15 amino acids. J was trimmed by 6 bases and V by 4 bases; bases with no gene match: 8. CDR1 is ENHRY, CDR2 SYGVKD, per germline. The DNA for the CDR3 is TGTGCCATCAGTGGGAGGACAGGTTTTGCCGGGGAGCTGTTTTTT. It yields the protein CAISGRTGFAGELFF.

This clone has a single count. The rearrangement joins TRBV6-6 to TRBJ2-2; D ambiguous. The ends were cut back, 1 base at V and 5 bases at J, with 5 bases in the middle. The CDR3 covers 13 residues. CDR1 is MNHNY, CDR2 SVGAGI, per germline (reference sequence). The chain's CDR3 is CASSYLETGELFF. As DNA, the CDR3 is TGTGCCAGCAGTTACTTGGAAACCGGGGAGCTGTTTTTT.

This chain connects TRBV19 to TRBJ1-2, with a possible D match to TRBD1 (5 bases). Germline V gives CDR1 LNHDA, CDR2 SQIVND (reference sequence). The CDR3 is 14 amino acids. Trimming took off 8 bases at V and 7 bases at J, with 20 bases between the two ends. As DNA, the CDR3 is TGTGCCAGTCGGCGGCAGGGACGACGGGGTGGCTACACCTTC. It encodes CASRRQGRRGGYTF.

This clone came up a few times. The CDR3 region has the DNA TGTGCCAGCTCACCACCGAACAGCGGGGGGTACGAGCAGTACTTC. This gives the protein CASSPPNSGGYEQYF. The chain carries TRBV18 and TRBJ2-7, with 9 bases that match TRBD2. V lost 0 bases to trimming and J lost 4 bases; unmatched junction nucleotides: 4. Germline assignment: CDR1 KGHSH and CDR2 LQKENI. CDR3 size: 15 residues. Based on the CDR3 plus reference TRBV18 and TRBJ2-7, the full variable domain is NAGVMQNPRHLVRRRGQEARLRCSPMKGHSHVYWYRQLPEEGLKFMVYLQKENIIDESGMPKERFSAEFPKEGPSILRIQQVVRGDSAAYFCASSPPNSGGYEQYFGPGTRLTVT.

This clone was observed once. The CDR3 coding sequence is TGTGCCAGCAGCAAACCCCAGCGGCGGGGAAAGGGTGAAGCTTTCTTT. It translates to CASSKPQRRGKGEAFF. The chain joins TRBV21-1 to TRBJ1-1. TRBV21-1 is marked as a pseudogene. The CDR3 extends over 16 amino acids.

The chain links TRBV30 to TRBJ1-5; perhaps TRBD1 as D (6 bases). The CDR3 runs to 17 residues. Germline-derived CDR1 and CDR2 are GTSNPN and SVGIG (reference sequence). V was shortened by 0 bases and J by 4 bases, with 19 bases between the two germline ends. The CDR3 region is CAWSVFRGGAGNQPQHF. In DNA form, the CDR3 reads TGTGCCTGGAGTGTATTTCGGGGGGGCGCTGGGAATCAGCCCCAGCATTTT.

The DNA for the CDR3 is TGTGCCAGCAGTTCTCCCGCCGGAAGAGATGGCTACACCTTC. It specifies CASSSPAGRDGYTF. The V and J genes are TRBV28 and TRBJ1-2, with D hard to call. V lost 4 bases, J lost 6 bases, and 15 bases lay in between. Germline loops: CDR1 MDHEN, CDR2 SYDVKM. This CDR3 region has 14 residues.

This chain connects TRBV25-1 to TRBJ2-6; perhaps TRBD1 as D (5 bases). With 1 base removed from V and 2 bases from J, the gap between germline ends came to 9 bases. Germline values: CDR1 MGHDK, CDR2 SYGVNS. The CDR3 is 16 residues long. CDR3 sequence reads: CASSESGHPGANVLTF. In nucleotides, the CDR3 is TGTGCCAGCAGTGAATCCGGACACCCTGGGGCCAACGTCCTGACTTTC.

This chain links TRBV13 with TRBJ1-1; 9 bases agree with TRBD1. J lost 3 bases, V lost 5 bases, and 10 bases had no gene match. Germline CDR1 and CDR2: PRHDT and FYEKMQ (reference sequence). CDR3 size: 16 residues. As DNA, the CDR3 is TGTGCCAGCAGCCCAAGGGGACAGGGATTGGACACTGAAGCTTTCTTT. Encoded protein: CASSPRGQGLDTEAFF. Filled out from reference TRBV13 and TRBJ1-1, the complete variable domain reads AAGVIQSPRHLIKEKRETATLKCYPIPRHDTVYWYQQGPGQDPQFLISFYEKMQSDKGSIPDRFSAQQFSDYHSELNMSSLELGDSALYFCASSPRGQGLDTEAFFGQGTRLTVV.

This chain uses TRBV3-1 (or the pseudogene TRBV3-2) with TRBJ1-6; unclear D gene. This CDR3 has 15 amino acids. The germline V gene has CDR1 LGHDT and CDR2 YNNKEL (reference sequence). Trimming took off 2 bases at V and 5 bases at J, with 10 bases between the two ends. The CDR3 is CASSQLQVHNSPLHF. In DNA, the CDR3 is TGTGCCAGCAGCCAATTACAAGTGCATAATTCACCCCTCCACTTT.

This CDR3 is CASSLGGGVSNQPQHF. In DNA, the CDR3 is TGTGCCAGCAGCTTGGGGGGAGGGGTTAGCAATCAGCCCCAGCATTTT. The V call is TRBV5-5, the J call TRBJ1-5; D possibly corresponds to TRBD1 (5 bases). Germline CDR1 and CDR2: SGHKS and YYEKEE (reference sequence). The CDR3 runs 16 residues. The V and J ends lost 0 bases and 0 bases respectively, with 10 bases between them.

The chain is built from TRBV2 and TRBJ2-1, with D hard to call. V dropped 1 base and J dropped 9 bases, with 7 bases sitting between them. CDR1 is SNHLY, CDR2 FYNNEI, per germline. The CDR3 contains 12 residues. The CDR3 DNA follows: TGTGCCAGCAGTGAAGAGAACGGTGAGCAGTTCTTC. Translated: CASSEENGEQFF. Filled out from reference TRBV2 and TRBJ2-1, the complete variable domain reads EPEVTQTPSHQVTQMGQEVILRCVPISNHLYFYWYRQILGQKVEFLVSFYNNEISEKSEIFDDQFSVERPDGSNFTLKIRSTKLEDSAMYFCASSEENGEQFFGPGTRLTVL.

The CDR3 DNA reads as TGTGCCAGCAGCAAAGTGCGAGAGTGGGAGCAGTACTTC. Translated, it gives CASSKVREWEQYF. This rearrangement joins TRBV21-1 to TRBJ2-7; TRBD2, the table's D call, lacks a check against the DNA. TRBV21-1 is a pseudogene segment. The CDR3 runs to 13 residues.

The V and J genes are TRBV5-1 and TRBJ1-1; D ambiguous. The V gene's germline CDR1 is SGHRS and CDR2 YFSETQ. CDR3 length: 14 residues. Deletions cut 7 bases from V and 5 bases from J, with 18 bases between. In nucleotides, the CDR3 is TGCGCCAGCTGCCCGGCGCCGAGCGGGACTGAAGCTTTCTTT. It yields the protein CASCPAPSGTEAFF.

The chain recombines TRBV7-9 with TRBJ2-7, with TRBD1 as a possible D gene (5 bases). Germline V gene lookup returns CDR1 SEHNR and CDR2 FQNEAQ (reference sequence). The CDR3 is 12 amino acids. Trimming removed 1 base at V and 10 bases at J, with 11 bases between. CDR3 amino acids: CASSLGAGPQYF. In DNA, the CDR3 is TGTGCCAGCAGCTTAGGGGCAGGGCCTCAGTACTTC.

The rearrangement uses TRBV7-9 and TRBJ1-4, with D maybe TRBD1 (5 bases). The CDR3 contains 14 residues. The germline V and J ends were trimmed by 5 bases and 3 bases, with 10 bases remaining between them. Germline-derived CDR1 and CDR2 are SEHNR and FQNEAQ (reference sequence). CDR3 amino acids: CASSPGTSNEKLFF. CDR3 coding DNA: TGTGCCAGCAGCCCGGGGACCTCTAATGAAAAACTGTTTTTT.

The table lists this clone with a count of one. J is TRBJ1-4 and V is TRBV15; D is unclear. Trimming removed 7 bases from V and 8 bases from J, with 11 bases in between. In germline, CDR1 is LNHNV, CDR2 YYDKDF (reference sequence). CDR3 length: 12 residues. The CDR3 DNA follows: TGTGCCACCATGTCCAGTGGGGAAAAACTGTTTTTT. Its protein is CATMSSGEKLFF.

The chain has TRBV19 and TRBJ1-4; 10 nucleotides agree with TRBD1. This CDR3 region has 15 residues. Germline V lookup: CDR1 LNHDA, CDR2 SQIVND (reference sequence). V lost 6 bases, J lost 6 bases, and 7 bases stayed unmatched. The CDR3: CASSPRGTGDEKLFF. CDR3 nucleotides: TGTGCCAGTAGCCCTCGGGGGACAGGGGATGAAAAACTGTTTTTT. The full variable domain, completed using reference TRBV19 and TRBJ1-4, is DGGITQSPKYLFRKEGQNVTLSCEQNLNHDAMYWYRQDPGQGLRLIYYSQIVNDFQKGDIAEGYSVSREKKESFPLTVTSAQKNPTAFYLCASSPRGTGDEKLFFGSGTQLSVL.

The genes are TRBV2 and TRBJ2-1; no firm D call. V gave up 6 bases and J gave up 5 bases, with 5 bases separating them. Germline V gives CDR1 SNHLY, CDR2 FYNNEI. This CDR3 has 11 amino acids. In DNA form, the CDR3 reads TGTGCCAGCAGCGACAACAATGAGCAGTTCTTC. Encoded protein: CASSDNNEQFF.

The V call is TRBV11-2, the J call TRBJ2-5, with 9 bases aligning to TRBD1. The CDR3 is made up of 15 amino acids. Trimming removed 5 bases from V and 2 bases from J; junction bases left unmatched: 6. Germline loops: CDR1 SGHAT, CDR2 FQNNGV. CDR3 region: CASSGRTGAQETQYF. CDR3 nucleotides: TGTGCCAGCAGCGGGCGGACAGGGGCACAAGAGACCCAGTACTTC. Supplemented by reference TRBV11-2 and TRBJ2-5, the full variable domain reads EAGVAQSPRYKIIEKRQSVAFWCNPISGHATLYWYQQILGQGPKLLIQFQNNGVVDDSQLPKDRFSAERLKGVDSTLKIQPAKLEDSAVYLCASSGRTGAQETQYFGPGTRLLVL.

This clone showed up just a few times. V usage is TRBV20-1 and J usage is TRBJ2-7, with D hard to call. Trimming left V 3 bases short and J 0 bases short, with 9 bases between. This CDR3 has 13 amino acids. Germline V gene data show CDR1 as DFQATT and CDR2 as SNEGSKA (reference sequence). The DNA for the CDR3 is TGCAGTGCTAGTCAAGCAATCTCCTACGAGCAGTACGTC. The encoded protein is CSASQAISYEQYV.

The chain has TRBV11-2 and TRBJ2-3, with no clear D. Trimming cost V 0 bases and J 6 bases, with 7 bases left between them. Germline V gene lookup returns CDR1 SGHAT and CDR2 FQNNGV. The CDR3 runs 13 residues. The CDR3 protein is CASSLEIADTQYF. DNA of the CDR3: TGTGCCAGCAGCTTAGAGATAGCCGATACGCAGTATTTT.